The clone carrying this T cell receptor beta chain was counted at least ten times. The DNA ends 3 residues before the CDR3 does, and the rest of the CDR3 is filled in from the germline J gene. The record originates from a study of T cell clonality in common variable immunodeficiency. The CDR3 loop spans 14 amino acids. Looked up from germline, CDR1 is SGHRS and CDR2 is YFSETQ. This table comes from immunoSEQ multiplex PCR, and its TCRdb copy is limited to in-frame clones, with some not included. This repertoire holds around 57,000 clones, and none appear only once. This receptor was obtained from a person aged 18 to 69 in good health. Sequenced: peripheral blood mononuclear cells. The chain has TRBV5-1 and TRBJ2-2; TRBD1 aligns across 8 bases. Incomplete CDR3 DNA: TGCGCCAGCAGCCGAGGACAGGGTAATGAAAAG. It encodes CASSRGQGNEK. The full CDR3 is CASSRGQGNEKLFF.